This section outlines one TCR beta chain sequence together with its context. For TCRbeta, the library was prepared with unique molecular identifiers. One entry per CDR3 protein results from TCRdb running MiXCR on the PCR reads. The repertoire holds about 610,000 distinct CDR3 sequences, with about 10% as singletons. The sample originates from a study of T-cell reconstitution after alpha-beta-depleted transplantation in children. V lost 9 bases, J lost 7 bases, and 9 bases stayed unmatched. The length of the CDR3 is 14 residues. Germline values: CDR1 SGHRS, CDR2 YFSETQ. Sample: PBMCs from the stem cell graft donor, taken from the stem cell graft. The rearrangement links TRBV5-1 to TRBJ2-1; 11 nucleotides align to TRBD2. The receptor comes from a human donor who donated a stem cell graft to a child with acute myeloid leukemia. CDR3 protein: CATRETSGKNEQFF. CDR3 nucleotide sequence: TGCGCCACCCGGGAGACTAGCGGGAAAAATGAGCAGTTCTTC.